These 18 T cell receptor beta chains were sequenced from one sample in a study of shared clonotypes between healthy human individuals. Sequenced by immunoSEQ multiplex PCR; TCRdb stores in-frame clones only, minus some. The sample shows approximately 2.5 million clones, more than 85% of them seen only once. Sequencing input: naive CD4+ T cells from PBMCs. The subset: CD45RA+ positively selected. All receptors derive from a man between 18 and 29 years old in good health. Some clones in this sample may be carry-over from other donors' samples.

The chain has TRBV5-1 and TRBJ1-3, with TRBD1 matching over 7 bases. CDR1 SGHRS and CDR2 YFSETQ come from the germline V gene. The CDR3 spans 17 residues. With 0 bases clipped from V and 0 bases from J, the junction kept 6 bases outside the gene matches. CDR3 region: CASSLARDSYSGNTIYF. CDR3 bases: TGCGCCAGCAGCTTGGCGCGGGACAGTTACTCTGGAAACACCATATATTTT.

The chain carries TRBV7-6 and TRBJ2-3, with D tentatively TRBD2 (5 bases). The V end lost 5 bases, the J end lost 2 bases, and 17 bases lay between the germline ends. This CDR3 is 16 amino acids long. CDR1 is SGHVS, CDR2 FNYEAQ, per germline. CDR3 in DNA: TGTGCCAGCAGCCCCAAGCGGATCCCTCTCACAGATACGCAGTATTTT. Its translation is CASSPKRIPLTDTQYF.

The chain is built from TRBV7-9 and TRBJ2-7; D is unresolved. The CDR3 extends over 15 amino acids. The ends were cut back, 1 base at V and 2 bases at J, with 12 bases in the middle. Germline CDR1 and CDR2: SEHNR and FQNEAQ (reference sequence). The chain's CDR3 is CASSLGGRTTYEQYF. The CDR3 coding sequence is TGTGCCAGCAGCTTAGGGGGTCGAACCACCTACGAGCAGTACTTC.

This clone is a singleton in its sample. Other DNA sequences of this sample code for an identical CDR3. The CDR3 DNA sequence: TGCGCCAGCAGCTTGGTCGTCACAGATACGCAGTATTTT. Translation: CASSLVVTDTQYF. The chain couples TRBV5-1 to TRBJ2-3; D unclear. The CDR3 is 13 amino acids. CDR1 SGHRS and CDR2 YFSETQ come from the germline V gene. Trimming cost V 0 bases and J 2 bases, with 4 bases left between them.

The chain recombines TRBV7-2 with TRBJ2-1; D call uncertain. The CDR3 has 15 residues. Trimming shortened V by 2 bases and J by 5 bases, and 13 bases separated the two germline ends. In germline, CDR1 is SGHTA, CDR2 FQGNSA. The CDR3 nucleotides are TGTGCCAGCAGCTTATTTAATCCACCCCACAATGAGCAGTTCTTC. Amino acids: CASSLFNPPHNEQFF. Combining the CDR3 with reference TRBV7-2 and TRBJ2-1 gives the whole variable domain GAGVSQSPSNKVTEKGKDVELRCDPISGHTALYWYRQSLGQGLEFLIYFQGNSAPDKSGLPSDRFSAERTGGSVSTLTIQRTQQEDSAVYLCASSLFNPPHNEQFFGPGTRLTVL.

This clone was seen once. The rearrangement uses TRBV6-6 and TRBJ2-7, with a weak D call TRBD2 (5 bases). V lost 0 bases, J lost 0 bases, and 12 bases lay in between. Germline V gene sequence: CDR1 MNHNY, CDR2 SVGAGI (reference sequence). The CDR3 totals 16 residues. CDR3 amino acids: CASSYSLASYSYEQYF. The DNA of the CDR3 is TGTGCCAGCAGTTACTCCCTAGCCTCCTACTCCTACGAGCAGTACTTC.

The genes are TRBV28 and TRBJ1-2; D uncertain. Trimming removed 8 bases from V and 4 bases from J, with 20 bases in between. Germline assignment: CDR1 MDHEN and CDR2 SYDVKM. The CDR3 has 15 residues. The DNA of the CDR3 is TGTGCCAGCCTACTGGGGATCCCGGGTCCCTATGGCTACACCTTC. The encoded protein is CASLLGIPGPYGYTF.

This clone was seen just once. The chain links TRBV4-1 to TRBJ2-7; 12 bases are a match to TRBD2. Germline-derived CDR1 and CDR2 are MGHRA and YSYEKL. V was pared by 6 bases and J by 2 bases, with 5 bases of the junction left unmatched. The CDR3 is made up of 15 amino acids. CDR3 loop: CASSLGLAGPYEQYF. The CDR3, as DNA: TGCGCCAGCAGTCTCGGACTAGCGGGGCCCTACGAGCAGTACTTC.

This clone has just one count. The V gene is TRBV28, the J gene TRBJ2-5, with 13 bases aligning to TRBD2. The length of the CDR3 is 14 residues. V shed 10 bases, J shed 5 bases, and the junction held 7 bases outside the gene matches. The V gene's germline CDR1 is MDHEN and CDR2 SYDVKM. Here the CDR3 reads CANGTSGMAETQYF. The CDR3 region has the DNA TGTGCCAATGGGACTAGCGGGATGGCGGAGACCCAGTACTTC.

V gene TRBV4-3 combines with J gene TRBJ2-1; 9 bases line up with TRBD2. The CDR3 totals 14 residues. V lost 3 bases, J lost 4 bases, and 1 base stayed unmatched. Germline V CDR1 and CDR2: LGHNA, YSLEER. The CDR3 here is CASSQREGYNEQFF. In DNA, the CDR3 is TGCGCCAGCAGCCAGCGGGAGGGATACAATGAGCAGTTCTTC.

The chain recombines TRBV7-2 with TRBJ1-5; tentative D call: TRBD1 (6 bases). The CDR3 length is 14 residues. Trimming shortened V by 5 bases and J by 7 bases, and 15 bases separated the two germline ends. CDR1 SGHTA and CDR2 FQGNSA come from the germline V gene. The CDR3 DNA sequence: TGTGCCAGCAGCCCGCGGACAGCCCACCAGCCCCAGCATTTT. Translating gives CASSPRTAHQPQHF.

The chain is built from TRBV19 and TRBJ2-4; 9 nucleotides match TRBD2. This CDR3 comprises 14 residues. Germline V CDR1 and CDR2: LNHDA, SQIVND (reference sequence). J was trimmed by 3 bases and V by 6 bases; bases with no gene match: 3. The CDR3 DNA follows: TGTGCCAGTAGCAATAGCGGGGGCAAAAACATTCAGTACTTC. Amino acid sequence: CASSNSGGKNIQYF.

The chain links TRBV5-6 to TRBJ1-3, with TRBD1 matching over 7 bases. The CDR3 sequence is 15 residues long. Per the germline V gene, CDR1 is SGHDT and CDR2 is YYEEEE. The junction had 3 bases not matched to a gene; V was cut back by 1 base and J by 2 bases. In DNA form, the CDR3 reads TGTGCCAGCAGCTTGTGGCAGGGGGCTGGAAACACCATATATTTT. It is translated as CASSLWQGAGNTIYF.

The gene calls are TRBV28 and TRBJ2-3, with 10 bases matching TRBD2. This CDR3 spans 19 amino acids. With V trimmed by 4 bases and J by 2 bases, 15 bases remained unmatched. Germline V gives CDR1 MDHEN, CDR2 SYDVKM. The CDR3 nucleotides are TGTGCCAGCAGTTCTCACCCCGGGACTAGCGATCAATCCACAGATACGCAGTATTTT. Residues: CASSSHPGTSDQSTDTQYF.

The chain combines TRBV5-1 with TRBJ2-7; 9 bases map to TRBD1. Germline loops: CDR1 SGHRS, CDR2 YFSETQ. J gave up 6 bases and V 4 bases, and 11 bases lay outside the gene matches. The CDR3 has 15 residues. The CDR3 DNA reads as TGCGCCAGCAGCCTCGGAGGGGGACAGGGTCTCGAGCAGTACTTC. Amino acid sequence: CASSLGGGQGLEQYF.

This chain links TRBV21-1 with TRBJ2-5; the D call in the table, TRBD2, was not verified against the DNA. TRBV21-1 is flagged as a pseudogene. The CDR3 totals 11 residues. The CDR3 DNA reads TGTGCCAGCAGCCACGGAGAGACCCAGTACTTC. Translated, it gives CASSHGETQYF.

The chain carries TRBV4-3 and TRBJ2-5; TRBD2 is a possible D gene (6 bases). The CDR3 extends over 15 amino acids. Germline V CDR1 and CDR2: LGHNA, YSLEER. The V and J ends lost 1 base and 7 bases respectively, with 16 bases between them. The CDR3 DNA is TGCGCCAGCAGCCAAGTTTCCCGACGCGGGGCGACCCAGTACTTC. This gives the protein CASSQVSRRGATQYF.

This chain joins TRBV7-2 and TRBJ1-2; D is unclear. The CDR3 is 14 residues long. Germline-derived CDR1 and CDR2 are SGHTA and FQGNSA. Trimming removed 0 bases at V and 6 bases at J, with 11 bases between. The CDR3 nucleotides read TGTGCCAGCAGCTTAGCGCGTCGGGGTCATGGCTACACCTTC. Protein product: CASSLARRGHGYTF.